This entry is about one T cell receptor (beta chain). What it recognizes is unknown. This sample stems from a study of CD8+CD57+ T cells in acquired aplastic anemia. Germline CDR1 is SGHVS and CDR2 is FQNEAQ. Trimming removed 3 bases at V and 4 bases at J, with 12 bases between. The CDR3 has 14 amino acids. The study's findings and limits: Patients and controls were found to share fewer than 35 CD8+ CDR3 sequences.

Genomic DNA acted as the template from which TCR beta VDJ combination and CDR3 sequence profiling were carried out. TCRdb reprocessed the reads via MiXCR and lists one record per CDR3 protein. The sample gives some 290,000 distinct CDR3 sequences, approximately 55% of which show up once; around 7.6% is in the top ten. This clonotype originated in a human donor with severe aplastic anemia or a healthy control (not recorded which). The J gene is TRBJ1-1, the V gene TRBV7-8; no reliable D call. The source material was sorted CD4+, CD8+, or CD8+CD57+ T cells (not recorded which) from PBMCs. This CDR3 is CASSFLVSSTEAFF. The CDR3 DNA reads TGTGCCAGCAGCTTTCTCGTGAGCTCCACTGAAGCTTTCTTT.